Sequencing of this TCR beta chain was carried out in a study of CD8 T cells in ankylosing spondylitis. General study results and limits: Seemingly characteristic of ankylosing spondylitis blood was a TCR beta motif consisting of 7 or 8 highly homologous variants. Prior work had noted some motif variants in reactive arthritis blood and synovial fluid.

This clonotype was seen at least ten times. Its target is unknown. TCRdb re-called the 5' RACE reads with MiXCR, one entry per CDR3 protein. The sample has 50,000 to 60,000 distinct CDR3 sequences, about 7.8% seen once. This CDR3 region has 15 residues. After removal of 0 bases from V and 2 bases from J, the junction contained 6 bases not matched to a gene. Germline lookup yields CDR1 DFQATT and CDR2 SNEGSKA (reference sequence). The sequencing sample was made of blood, either unsorted or a sorted T cell fraction (not recorded which). The sequence was collected from a female donor with ankylosing spondylitis or in good health (not recorded which). The chain recombines TRBV20-1 with TRBJ2-5; 7 bases are shared with TRBD2. The CDR3 DNA is TGCAGTGCTAGAGATCTCGACGGGGGGCAAGAGACCCAGTACTTC. This sequence encodes CSARDLDGGQETQYF.